This T cell receptor (beta chain) was sequenced during a study of CD8+ T cells in alopecia areata. Overall study: Patients received oral tofacitinib, 5 to 10 mg twice daily, for moderate-to-severe alopecia areata.

General observations from the study: Numerous clones, expanded in lesions, remained in scalp and blood during tofacitinib. The study found TCR sharing across patients less clear than in mice, possibly for HLA reasons. Clonality in the scalp and expanded CD8+ clones ranked among the top 100 were significantly decreased by tofacitinib.

Investigators isolated RNA and reverse transcribed it into cDNA to act as the sequencing template. Profiling relied on immunoSEQ multiplex PCR, and the TCRdb table lists in-frame clones only, not all of them. Of 150,000 to 200,000 clones detected, roughly 60% appear once; the ten largest clones hold over 1%. Germline V lookup: CDR1 SEHNR, CDR2 FQNEAQ (reference sequence). V was shortened by 4 bases and J by 6 bases, with 13 bases between the two germline ends. CDR3 length equals 14 residues. Stated treatment: oral pan-JAK inhibitor, 5-10 mg twice daily. This clone was seen only once. Antigen specificity is unknown.

The sequence derives from a human donor with alopecia areata. Sequencing used CD4+ T cells sorted from blood, obtained at week 24, from a patient treated with tofacitinib. This chain links TRBV7-9 with TRBJ2-4; the D call may be TRBD1 or TRBD2 (5 bases each). The CDR3 region has the DNA TGTGCCAGCAGCTCGGGGACCTACGGAAACATTCAGTACTTC. Translated: CASSSGTYGNIQYF. Full variable domain (remainder filled in from reference TRBV7-9 and TRBJ2-4): DTGVSQNPRHKITKRGQNVTFRCDPISEHNRLYWYRQTLGQGPEFLTYFQNEAQLEKSRLLSDRFSAERPKGSFSTLEIQRTEQGDSAMYLCASSSGTYGNIQYFGAGTRLSVL.